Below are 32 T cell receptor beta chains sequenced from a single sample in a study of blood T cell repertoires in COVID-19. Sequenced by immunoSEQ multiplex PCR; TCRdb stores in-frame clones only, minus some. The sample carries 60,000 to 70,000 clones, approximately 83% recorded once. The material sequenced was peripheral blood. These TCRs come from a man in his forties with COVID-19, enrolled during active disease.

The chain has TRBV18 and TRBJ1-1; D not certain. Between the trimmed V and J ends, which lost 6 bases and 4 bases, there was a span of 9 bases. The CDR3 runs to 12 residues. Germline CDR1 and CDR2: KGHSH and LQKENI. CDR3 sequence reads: CASSQDITEAFF. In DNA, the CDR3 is TGTGCCAGCTCCCAAGACATCACTGAAGCTTTCTTT.

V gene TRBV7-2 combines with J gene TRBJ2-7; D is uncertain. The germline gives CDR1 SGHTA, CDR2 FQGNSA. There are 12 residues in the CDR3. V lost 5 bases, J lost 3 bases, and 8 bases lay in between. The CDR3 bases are TGTGCCAGCAGCCGACATCGCTACGAGCAGTACTTC. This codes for CASSRHRYEQYF.

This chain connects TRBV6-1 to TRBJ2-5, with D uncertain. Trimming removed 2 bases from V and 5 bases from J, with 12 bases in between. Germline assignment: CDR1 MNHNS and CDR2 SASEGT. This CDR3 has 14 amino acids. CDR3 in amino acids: CASSESWPPETQYF. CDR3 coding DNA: TGTGCCAGCAGTGAATCTTGGCCGCCCGAGACCCAGTACTTC.

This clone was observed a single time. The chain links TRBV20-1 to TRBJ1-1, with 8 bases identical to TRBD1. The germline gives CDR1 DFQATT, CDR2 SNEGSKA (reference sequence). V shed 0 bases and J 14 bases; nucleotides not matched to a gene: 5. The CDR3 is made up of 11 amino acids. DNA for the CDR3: TGCAGTGCTAGAGACAACAGGGGGATCTTCTTT. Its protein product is CSARDNRGIFF.

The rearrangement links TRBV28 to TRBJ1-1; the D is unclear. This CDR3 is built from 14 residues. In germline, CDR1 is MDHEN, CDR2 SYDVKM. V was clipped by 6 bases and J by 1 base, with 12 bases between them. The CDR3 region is CASRTIDTNTEAFF. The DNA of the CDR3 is TGTGCCAGCAGAACAATCGACACGAACACTGAAGCTTTCTTT.

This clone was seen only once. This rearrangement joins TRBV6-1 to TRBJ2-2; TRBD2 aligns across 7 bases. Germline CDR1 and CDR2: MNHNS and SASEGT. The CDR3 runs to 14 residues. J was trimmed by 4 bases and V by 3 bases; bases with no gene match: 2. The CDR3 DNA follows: TGTGCCAGCAGTGATGCTAGCGGCACCGGGGAGCTGTTTTTT. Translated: CASSDASGTGELFF.

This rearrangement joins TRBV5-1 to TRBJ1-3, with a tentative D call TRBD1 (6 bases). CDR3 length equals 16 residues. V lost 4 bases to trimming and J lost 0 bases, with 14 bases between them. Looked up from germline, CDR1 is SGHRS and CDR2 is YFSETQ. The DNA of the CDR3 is TGCGCCAGCAGCACTGGGGACACAGGCTCTGGAAACACCATATATTTT. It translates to CASSTGDTGSGNTIYF.

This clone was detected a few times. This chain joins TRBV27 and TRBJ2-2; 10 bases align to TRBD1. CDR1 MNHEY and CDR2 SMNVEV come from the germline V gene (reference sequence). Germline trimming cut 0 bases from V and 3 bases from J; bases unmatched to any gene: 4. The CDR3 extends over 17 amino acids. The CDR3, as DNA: TGTGCCAGCAGTTTATCGACCGGGACAGGGGACACCGGGGAGCTGTTTTTT. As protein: CASSLSTGTGDTGELFF.

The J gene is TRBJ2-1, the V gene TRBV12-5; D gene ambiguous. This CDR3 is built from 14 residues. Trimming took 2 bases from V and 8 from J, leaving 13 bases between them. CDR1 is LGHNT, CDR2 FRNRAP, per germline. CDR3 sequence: CASGLTAGQDEQFF. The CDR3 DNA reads TGTGCTAGTGGTTTGACGGCAGGCCAGGATGAGCAGTTCTTC. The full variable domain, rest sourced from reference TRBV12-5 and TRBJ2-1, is DARVTQTPRHKVTEMGQEVTMRCQPILGHNTVFWYRQTMMQGLELLAYFRNRAPLDDSGMPKDRFSAEMPDATLATLKIQPSEPRDSAVYFCASGLTAGQDEQFFGPGTRLTVL.

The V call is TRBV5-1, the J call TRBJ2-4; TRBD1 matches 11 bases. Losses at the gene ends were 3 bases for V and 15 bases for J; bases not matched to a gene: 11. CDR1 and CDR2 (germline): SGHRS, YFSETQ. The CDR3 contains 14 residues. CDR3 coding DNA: TGCGCCAGCAGCTCCGGGACAGGGGGATCTCTAGGGTACTTC. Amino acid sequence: CASSSGTGGSLGYF.

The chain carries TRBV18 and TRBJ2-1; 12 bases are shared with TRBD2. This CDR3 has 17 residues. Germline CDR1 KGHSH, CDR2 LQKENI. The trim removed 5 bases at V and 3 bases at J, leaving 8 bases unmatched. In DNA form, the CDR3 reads TGTGCCAGCTCATCTTCTAGCGGGGGGGCGTTCTACAATGAGCAGTTCTTC. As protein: CASSSSSGGAFYNEQFF.

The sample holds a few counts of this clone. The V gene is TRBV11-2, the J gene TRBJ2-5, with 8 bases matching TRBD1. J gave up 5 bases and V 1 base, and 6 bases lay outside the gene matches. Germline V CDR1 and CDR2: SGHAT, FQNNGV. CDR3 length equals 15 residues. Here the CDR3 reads CASSLARTGYETQYF. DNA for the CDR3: TGTGCCAGCAGCTTAGCCCGGACAGGGTACGAGACCCAGTACTTC. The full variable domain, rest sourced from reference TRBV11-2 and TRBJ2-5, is EAGVAQSPRYKIIEKRQSVAFWCNPISGHATLYWYQQILGQGPKLLIQFQNNGVVDDSQLPKDRFSAERLKGVDSTLKIQPAKLEDSAVYLCASSLARTGYETQYFGPGTRLLVL.

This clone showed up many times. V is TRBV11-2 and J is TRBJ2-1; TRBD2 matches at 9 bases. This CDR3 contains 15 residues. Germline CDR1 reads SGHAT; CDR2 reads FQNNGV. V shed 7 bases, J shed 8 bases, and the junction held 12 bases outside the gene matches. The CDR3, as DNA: TGTGCCAGCACCCCACTGGCGGGGGGGCCGGATGAGCAGTTCTTC. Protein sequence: CASTPLAGGPDEQFF.

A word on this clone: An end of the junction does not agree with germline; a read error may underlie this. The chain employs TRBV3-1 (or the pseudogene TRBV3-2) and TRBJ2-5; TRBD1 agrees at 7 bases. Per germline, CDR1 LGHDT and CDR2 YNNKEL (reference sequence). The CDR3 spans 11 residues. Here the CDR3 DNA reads TGTGCCAGCAGCCTTGGACAGGTCGCTAACTTC. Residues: CASSLGQVANF.

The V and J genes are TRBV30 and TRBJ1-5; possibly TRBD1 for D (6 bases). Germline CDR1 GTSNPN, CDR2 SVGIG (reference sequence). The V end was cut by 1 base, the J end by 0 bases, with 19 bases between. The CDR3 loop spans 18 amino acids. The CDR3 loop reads CAWSAGRTALYSNQPQHF. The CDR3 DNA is TGTGCCTGGAGTGCGGGCCGGACAGCGCTCTATAGCAATCAGCCCCAGCATTTT.

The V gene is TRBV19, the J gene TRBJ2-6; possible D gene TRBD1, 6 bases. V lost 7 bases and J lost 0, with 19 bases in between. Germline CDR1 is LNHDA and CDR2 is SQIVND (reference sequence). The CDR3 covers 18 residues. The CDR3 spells CASNMGRQGHSGANVLTF. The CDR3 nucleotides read TGTGCCAGTAATATGGGGCGCCAGGGACACTCTGGGGCCAACGTCCTGACTTTC.

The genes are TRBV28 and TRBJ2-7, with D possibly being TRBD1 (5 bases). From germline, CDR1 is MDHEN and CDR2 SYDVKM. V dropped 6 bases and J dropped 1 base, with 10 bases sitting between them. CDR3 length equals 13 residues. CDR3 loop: CASSARVSYEQYF. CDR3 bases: TGTGCCAGCAGCGCCAGGGTGTCCTACGAGCAGTACTTC.

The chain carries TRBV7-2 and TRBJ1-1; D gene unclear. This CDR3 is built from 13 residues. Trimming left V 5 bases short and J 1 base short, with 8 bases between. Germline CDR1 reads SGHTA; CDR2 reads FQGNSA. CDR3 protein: CASSQAENTEAFF. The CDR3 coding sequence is TGTGCCAGCAGCCAGGCCGAGAACACTGAAGCTTTCTTT.

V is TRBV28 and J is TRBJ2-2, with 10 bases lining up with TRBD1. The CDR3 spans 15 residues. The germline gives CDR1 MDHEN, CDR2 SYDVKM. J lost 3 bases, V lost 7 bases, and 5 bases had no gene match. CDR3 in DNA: TGTGCCAGCACAACCGGGACAGGGGACACCGGGGAGCTGTTTTTT. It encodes CASTTGTGDTGELFF.

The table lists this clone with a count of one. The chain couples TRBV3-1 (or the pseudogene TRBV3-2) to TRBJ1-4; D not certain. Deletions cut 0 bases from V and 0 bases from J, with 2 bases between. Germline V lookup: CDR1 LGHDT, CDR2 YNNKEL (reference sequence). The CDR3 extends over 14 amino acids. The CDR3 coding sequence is TGTGCCAGCAGCCAAGACACAACTAATGAAAAACTGTTTTTT. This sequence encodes CASSQDTTNEKLFF.

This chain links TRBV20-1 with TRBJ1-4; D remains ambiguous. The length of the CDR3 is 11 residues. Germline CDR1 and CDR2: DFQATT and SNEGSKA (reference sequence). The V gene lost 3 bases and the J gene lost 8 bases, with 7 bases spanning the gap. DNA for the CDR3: TGCAGTGCTAGGGTTAGCGAAAAACTGTTTTTT. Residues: CSARVSEKLFF.

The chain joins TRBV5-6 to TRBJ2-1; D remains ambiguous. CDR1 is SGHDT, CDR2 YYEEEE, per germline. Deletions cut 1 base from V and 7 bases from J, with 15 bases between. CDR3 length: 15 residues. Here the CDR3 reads CASSLMVRSGNEQFF. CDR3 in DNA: TGTGCCAGCAGCTTGATGGTTAGGTCCGGGAATGAGCAGTTCTTC.

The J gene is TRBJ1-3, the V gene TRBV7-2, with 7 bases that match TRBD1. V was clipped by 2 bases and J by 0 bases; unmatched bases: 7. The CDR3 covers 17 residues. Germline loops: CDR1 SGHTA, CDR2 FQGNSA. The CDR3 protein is CASSLRKGQNSGNTIYF. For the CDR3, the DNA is TGTGCCAGCAGCTTAAGGAAGGGACAGAACTCTGGAAACACCATATATTTT.

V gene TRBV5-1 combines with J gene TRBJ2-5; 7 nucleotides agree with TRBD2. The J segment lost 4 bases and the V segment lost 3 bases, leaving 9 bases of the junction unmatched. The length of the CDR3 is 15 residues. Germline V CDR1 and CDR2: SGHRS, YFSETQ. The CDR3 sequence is CASSSGGSPRETQYF. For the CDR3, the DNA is TGCGCCAGCAGCTCGGGAGGCTCCCCGAGAGAGACCCAGTACTTC.

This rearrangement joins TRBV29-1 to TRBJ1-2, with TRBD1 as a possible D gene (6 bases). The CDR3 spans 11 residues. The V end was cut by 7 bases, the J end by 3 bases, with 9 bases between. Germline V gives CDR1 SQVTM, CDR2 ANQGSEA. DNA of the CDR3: TGCAGCGCCGCAGGGGACTATGGCTACACCTTC. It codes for CSAAGDYGYTF.

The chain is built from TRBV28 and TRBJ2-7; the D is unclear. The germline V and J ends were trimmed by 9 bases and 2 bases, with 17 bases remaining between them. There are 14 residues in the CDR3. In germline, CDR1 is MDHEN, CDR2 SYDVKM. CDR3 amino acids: CASSQQAGTYEQYF. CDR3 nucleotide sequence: TGTGCCAGTAGTCAGCAGGCAGGAACCTACGAGCAGTACTTC. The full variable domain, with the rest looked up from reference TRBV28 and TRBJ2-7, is DVKVTQSSRYLVKRTGEKVFLECVQDMDHENMFWYRQDPGLGLRLIYFSYDVKMKEKGDIPEGYSVSREKKERFSLILESASTNQTSMYLCASSQQAGTYEQYFGPGTRLTVT.

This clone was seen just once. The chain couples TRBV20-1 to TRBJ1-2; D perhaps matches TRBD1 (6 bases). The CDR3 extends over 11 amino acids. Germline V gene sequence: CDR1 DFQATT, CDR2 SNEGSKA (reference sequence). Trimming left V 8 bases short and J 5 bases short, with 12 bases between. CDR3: CSPAGDYGYTF. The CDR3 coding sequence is TGCAGTCCGGCAGGGGATTATGGCTACACCTTC.

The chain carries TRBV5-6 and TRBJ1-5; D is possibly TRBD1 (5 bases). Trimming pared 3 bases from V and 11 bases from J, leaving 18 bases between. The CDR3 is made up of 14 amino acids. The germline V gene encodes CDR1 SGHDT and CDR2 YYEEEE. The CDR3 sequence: CASSSAGRGPAQHF. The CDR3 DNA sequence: TGTGCCAGCAGCTCAGCCGGAAGGGGTCCAGCCCAGCATTTT.

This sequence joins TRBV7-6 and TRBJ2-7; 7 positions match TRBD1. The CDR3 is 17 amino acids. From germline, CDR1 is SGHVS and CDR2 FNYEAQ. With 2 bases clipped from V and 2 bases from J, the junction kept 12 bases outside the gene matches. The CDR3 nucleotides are TGTGCCAGCAGCTTAAGCCGACAGGGAGTGATCCCCTACGAGCAGTACTTC. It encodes CASSLSRQGVIPYEQYF.

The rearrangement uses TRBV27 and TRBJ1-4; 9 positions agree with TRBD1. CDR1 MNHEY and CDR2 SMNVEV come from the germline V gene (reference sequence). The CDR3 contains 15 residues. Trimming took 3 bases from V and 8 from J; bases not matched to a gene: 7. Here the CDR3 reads CASSFRGDRVEKLFF. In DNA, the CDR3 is TGTGCCAGCAGTTTCCGTGGGGACAGGGTCGAAAAACTGTTTTTT.

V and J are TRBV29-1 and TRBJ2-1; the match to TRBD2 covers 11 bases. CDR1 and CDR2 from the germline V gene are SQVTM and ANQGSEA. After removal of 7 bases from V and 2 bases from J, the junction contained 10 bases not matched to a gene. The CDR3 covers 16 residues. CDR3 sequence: CSAEASGGTTYNEQFF. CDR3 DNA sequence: TGCAGCGCGGAAGCTAGCGGGGGGACCACCTACAATGAGCAGTTCTTC.

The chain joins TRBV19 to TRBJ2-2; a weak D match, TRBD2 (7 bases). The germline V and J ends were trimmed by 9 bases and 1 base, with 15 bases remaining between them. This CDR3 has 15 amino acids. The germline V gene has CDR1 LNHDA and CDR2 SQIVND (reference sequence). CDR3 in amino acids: CASLGGAQNTGELFF. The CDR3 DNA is TGTGCCAGCCTAGGGGGGGCCCAGAACACCGGGGAGCTGTTTTTT.